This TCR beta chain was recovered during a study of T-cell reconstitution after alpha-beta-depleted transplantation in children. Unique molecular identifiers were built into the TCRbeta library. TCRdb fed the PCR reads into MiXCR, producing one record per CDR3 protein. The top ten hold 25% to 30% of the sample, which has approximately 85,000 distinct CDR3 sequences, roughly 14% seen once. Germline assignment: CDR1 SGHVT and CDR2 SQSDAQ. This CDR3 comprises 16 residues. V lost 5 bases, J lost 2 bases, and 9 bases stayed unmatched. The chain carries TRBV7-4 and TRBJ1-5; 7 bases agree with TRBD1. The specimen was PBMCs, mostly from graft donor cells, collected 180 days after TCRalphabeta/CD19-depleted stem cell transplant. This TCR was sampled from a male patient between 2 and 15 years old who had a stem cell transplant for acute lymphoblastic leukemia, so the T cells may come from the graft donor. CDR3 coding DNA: TGTGCCAGCAGCCGACCAGGGGGAAAGGGCAATCAGCCCCAGCATTTT. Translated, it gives CASSRPGGKGNQPQHF. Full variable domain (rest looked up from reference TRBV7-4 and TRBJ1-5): GAGVSQSPRYKVAKRGRDVALRCDSISGHVTLYWYRQTLGQGSEVLTYSQSDAQRDKSGRPSGRFSAERPERSVSTLKIQRTEQGDSAVYLCASSRPGGKGNQPQHFGDGTRLSIL.